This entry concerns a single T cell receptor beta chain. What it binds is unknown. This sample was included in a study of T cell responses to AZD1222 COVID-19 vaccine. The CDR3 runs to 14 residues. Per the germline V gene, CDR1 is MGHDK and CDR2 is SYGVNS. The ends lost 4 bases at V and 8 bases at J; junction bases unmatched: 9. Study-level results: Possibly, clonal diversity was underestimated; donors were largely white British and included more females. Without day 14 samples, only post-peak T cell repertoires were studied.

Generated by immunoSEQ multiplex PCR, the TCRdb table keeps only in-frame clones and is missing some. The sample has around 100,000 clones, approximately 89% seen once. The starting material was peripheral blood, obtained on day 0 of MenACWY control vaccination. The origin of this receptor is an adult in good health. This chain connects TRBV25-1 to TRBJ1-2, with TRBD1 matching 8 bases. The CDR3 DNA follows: TGTGCCAGCAGTGTTCGAACAGGGGGATCGGGCTACACCTTC. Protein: CASSVRTGGSGYTF.